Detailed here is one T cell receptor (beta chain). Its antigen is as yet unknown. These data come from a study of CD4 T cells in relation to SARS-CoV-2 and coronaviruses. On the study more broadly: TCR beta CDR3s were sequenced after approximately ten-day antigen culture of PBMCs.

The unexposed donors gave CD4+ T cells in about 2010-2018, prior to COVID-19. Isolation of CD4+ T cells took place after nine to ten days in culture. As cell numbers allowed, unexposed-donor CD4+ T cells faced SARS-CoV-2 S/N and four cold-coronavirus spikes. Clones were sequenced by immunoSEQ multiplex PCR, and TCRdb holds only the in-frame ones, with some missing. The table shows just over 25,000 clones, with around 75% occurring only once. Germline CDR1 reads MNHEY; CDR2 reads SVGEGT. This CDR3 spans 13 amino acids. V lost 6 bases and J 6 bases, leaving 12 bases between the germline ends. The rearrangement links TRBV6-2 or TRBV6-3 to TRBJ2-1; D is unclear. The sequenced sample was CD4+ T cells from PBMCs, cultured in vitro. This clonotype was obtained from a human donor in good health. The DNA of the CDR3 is TGTGCCAGCAGCCCCTCAGTGCGCAATGAGCAGTTCTTC. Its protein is CASSPSVRNEQFF.